These T cell receptor beta chains were read from a single sample in a study of early T cells in non-severe SARS-CoV-2 infection. TCRdb analysed the 5' RACE reads with MiXCR anew, one entry per CDR3 protein. The sample yields just over 70,000 distinct CDR3 sequences, approximately 12% seen once. The sequencing input was whole blood. These receptors originate from an adult who was a healthcare worker with PCR-confirmed SARS-CoV-2 infection or an uninfected control (not recorded which). The CDR3 runs from the conserved cysteine through the conserved F or W. The order of the fields is V gene, J gene, CDR3 protein.

>TRBV5-4|TRBJ2-7
CASSLSSGYEQYF
>TRBV27|TRBJ2-7
CASSLRSGRANAEQYF
>TRBV20-1|TRBJ2-7
CSAYTGTSSYEQYF
>TRBV4-2|TRBJ1-1
CASSQDMAATNTEAFF
>TRBV27|TRBJ2-7
CATSRDRAYEQYF
>TRBV10-3|TRBJ2-3
CATRTGPDTQYF
>TRBV7-8|TRBJ1-1
CASRPDRGRTGGFF
>TRBV27|TRBJ2-2
CASSLRRSTGELFF
>TRBV15|TRBJ2-1
CATSRDRLAGENEQFF
>TRBV28|TRBJ1-2
CASRTQLSYGYTF
>TRBV29-1|TRBJ2-1
CSVELAFPYNEQFF
>TRBV24-1|TRBJ2-7
CATSDSRDPAYEQYF